The next 8 T cell receptor beta chains were all read from a single sample in a study of shared clonotypes between healthy human individuals. Some clones are missing from TCRdb's copy, which holds only in-frame ones; the method was immunoSEQ multiplex PCR. Of about 1.1 million clones in the sample, approximately 80% are singletons; the top ten hold about 0.94%. What was sequenced was memory CD4+ T cells from PBMCs. Subset defined: CD45RA-negative fraction. The receptors were gathered from a man younger than 35 in good health. Some clones in this sample may be carry-over from other donors' samples.

The chain couples TRBV19 to TRBJ2-7; D is perhaps TRBD2 (5 bases). The CDR3 loop spans 14 amino acids. Germline V gives CDR1 LNHDA, CDR2 SQIVND (reference sequence). Trimming stripped 3 bases from V and 2 bases from J, with 11 bases between. For the CDR3, the DNA is TGTGCCAGTAGTATCGCGGGCACAACCTACGAGCAGTACTTC. This sequence encodes CASSIAGTTYEQYF.

DNA for the CDR3: TGCGCCAGCAGCTTGGGGCCTAATAGCAATCAGCCCCAGCATTTT. Translation: CASSLGPNSNQPQHF. This chain joins TRBV5-1 and TRBJ1-5; no clear D gene. V was trimmed by 0 bases and J by 0 bases, leaving 7 bases between them. The CDR3 loop spans 15 amino acids. The germline V gene encodes CDR1 SGHRS and CDR2 YFSETQ.

This clone was counted once. The chain employs TRBV19 and TRBJ1-2; 7 bases match TRBD1. J lost 3 bases, V lost 4 bases, and 8 bases had no gene match. The V gene's germline CDR1 is LNHDA and CDR2 SQIVND (reference sequence). This CDR3 contains 15 residues. This CDR3 is CASSTDRAGYYGYTF. The CDR3 nucleotides are TGTGCCAGTAGTACCGACAGGGCGGGTTACTATGGCTACACCTTC.

This chain connects TRBV6-5 to TRBJ2-1; TRBD1 aligns across 8 bases. With 6 bases clipped from V and 4 bases from J, the junction kept 2 bases outside the gene matches. Germline V gene sequence: CDR1 MNHEY, CDR2 SVGAGI. This CDR3 has 13 residues. CDR3: CASRGDRYNEQFF. The CDR3 DNA follows: TGTGCCAGCAGGGGGGACAGGTACAATGAGCAGTTCTTC.

CDR3 sequence: CSVETARGDTEAFF. CDR3 in DNA: TGCAGCGTTGAAACCGCTCGGGGGGACACTGAAGCTTTCTTT. The gene calls are TRBV29-1 and TRBJ1-1, with a weak D call TRBD1 (5 bases). Germline V CDR1 and CDR2: SQVTM, ANQGSEA. V was cut by 2 bases and J by 3 bases, with 13 bases left in between. This CDR3 has 14 amino acids.

The chain combines TRBV7-9 with TRBJ2-5; 8 positions match TRBD1. Trimming removed 5 bases from V and 1 base from J; junction bases left unmatched: 6. The CDR3 spans 15 residues. Germline values: CDR1 SEHNR, CDR2 FQNEAQ (reference sequence). As DNA, the CDR3 is TGTGCCAGCAGCCGGAGGACAGGGTTCCAAGAGACCCAGTACTTC. Its protein product is CASSRRTGFQETQYF.

The chain has TRBV10-1 and TRBJ2-5, with D tentatively TRBD2 (5 bases). CDR1 and CDR2 from the germline V gene are WNHNN and SYGVQD (reference sequence). V shed 4 bases and J shed 11 bases, with 17 bases lying between them. CDR3 length: 13 amino acids. The CDR3, as DNA: TGCGCCAGCAGTGGTTCGATCCTTGGGGAGCAGTACTTC. This sequence encodes CASSGSILGEQYF.

The chain carries TRBV30 and TRBJ1-2; tentatively, D is TRBD1 (6 bases). Per germline, CDR1 GTSNPN and CDR2 SVGIG (reference sequence). V lost 1 base and J 7 bases, leaving 10 bases between the germline ends. The CDR3 spans 12 residues. The CDR3: CAWSGYRVGYTF. CDR3 sequence (DNA): TGTGCCTGGAGTGGATACAGGGTTGGCTACACCTTC.